The clone carrying this T cell receptor beta chain has more than one count but fewer than ten. Antigen: not known. The data belong to a study of blood T cells in healthy people across ages. Sample-barcoded 5' priming and a J-beta primer mix drove a second PCR of about 6 to 12 cycles. Every cDNA molecule carried a tag from a template-switch adaptor bearing 12 random nucleotides. TCRdb itself ran the 5' RACE reads through MiXCR, one entry per CDR3 protein. The table lists some 1.8 million distinct CDR3 sequences, around 42% of them singletons. Study-wide findings and caveats: For the donors, CMV status was unknown and possibly confounded expanded clonotype changes.

Germline lookup yields CDR1 SGHVS and CDR2 FNYEAQ. This CDR3 spans 16 amino acids. Trimming left V 4 bases short and J 2 bases short, with 17 bases between. The chain couples TRBV7-6 to TRBJ1-2; no definite D call. This clonotype originated in a human donor in good health. The sample taken for sequencing was blood. The CDR3 DNA reads as TGTGCCAGCAGCTCAACCACAAGGGCAACCAACTATGGCTACACCTTC. Residues: CASSSTTRATNYGYTF.